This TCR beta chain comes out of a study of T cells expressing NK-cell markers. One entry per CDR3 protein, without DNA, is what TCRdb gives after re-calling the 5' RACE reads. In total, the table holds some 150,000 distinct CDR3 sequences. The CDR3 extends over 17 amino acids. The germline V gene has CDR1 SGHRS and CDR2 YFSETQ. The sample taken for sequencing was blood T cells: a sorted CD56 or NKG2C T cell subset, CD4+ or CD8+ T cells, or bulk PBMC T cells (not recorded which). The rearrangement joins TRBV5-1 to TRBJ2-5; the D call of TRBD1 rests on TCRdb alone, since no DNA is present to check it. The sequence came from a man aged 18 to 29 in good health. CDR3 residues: CASSLGSRGATKETQYF.